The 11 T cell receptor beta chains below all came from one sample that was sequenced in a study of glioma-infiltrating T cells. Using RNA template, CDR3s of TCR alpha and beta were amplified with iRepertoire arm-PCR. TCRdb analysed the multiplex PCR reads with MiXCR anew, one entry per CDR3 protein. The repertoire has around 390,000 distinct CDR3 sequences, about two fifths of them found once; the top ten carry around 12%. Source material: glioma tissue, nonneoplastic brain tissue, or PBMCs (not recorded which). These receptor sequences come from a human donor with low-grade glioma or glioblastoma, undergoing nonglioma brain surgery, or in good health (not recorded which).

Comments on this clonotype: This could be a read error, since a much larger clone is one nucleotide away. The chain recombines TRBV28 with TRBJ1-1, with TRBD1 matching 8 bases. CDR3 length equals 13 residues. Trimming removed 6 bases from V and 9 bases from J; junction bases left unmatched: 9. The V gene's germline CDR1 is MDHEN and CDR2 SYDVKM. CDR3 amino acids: CASSYRGTGKAFF. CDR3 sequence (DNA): TGTGCCAGCAGCTACAGGGGGACGGGAAAAGCTTTCTTT. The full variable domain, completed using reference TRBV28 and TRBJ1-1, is DVKVTQSSRYLVKRTGEKVFLECVQDMDHENMFWYRQDPGLGLRLIYFSYDVKMKEKGDIPEGYSVSREKKERFSLILESASTNQTSMYLCASSYRGTGKAFFGQGTRLTVV.

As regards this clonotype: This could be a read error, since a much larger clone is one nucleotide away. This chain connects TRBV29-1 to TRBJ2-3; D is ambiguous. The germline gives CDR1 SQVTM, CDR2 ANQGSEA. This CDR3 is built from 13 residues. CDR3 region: CSVVRVSTDTQCF. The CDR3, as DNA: TGCAGCGTTGTCCGGGTTAGCACAGATACGCAGTGTTTT.

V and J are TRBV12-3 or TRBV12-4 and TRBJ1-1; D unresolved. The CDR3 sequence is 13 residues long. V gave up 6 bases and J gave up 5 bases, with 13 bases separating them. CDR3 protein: CASSSSRRTEAFF. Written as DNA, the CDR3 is TGTGCCAGCAGCTCCAGTCGGAGGACTGAAGCTTTCTTT.

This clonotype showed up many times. This CDR3 reads CASRGTGAQPQHF. The CDR3 coding sequence is TGTGCCAGCAGAGGAACAGGGGCGCAGCCCCAGCATTTT. The V and J genes are TRBV25-1 and TRBJ1-5, with 7 bases identical to TRBD1. Germline assignment: CDR1 MGHDK and CDR2 SYGVNS. Losses at the gene ends were 6 bases for V and 7 bases for J; bases not matched to a gene: 6. CDR3 length: 13 residues.

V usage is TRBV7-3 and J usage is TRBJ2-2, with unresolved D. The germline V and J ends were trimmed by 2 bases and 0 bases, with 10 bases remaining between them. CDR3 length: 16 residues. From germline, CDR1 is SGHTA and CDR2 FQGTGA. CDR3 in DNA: TGTGCCAGCAGCTTAGGGCGGCAGTCGAACACCGGGGAGCTGTTTTTT. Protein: CASSLGRQSNTGELFF. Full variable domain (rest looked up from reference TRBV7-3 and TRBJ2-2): GAGVSQTPSNKVTEKGKYVELRCDPISGHTALYWYRQSLGQGPEFLIYFQGTGAADDSGLPNDRFFAVRPEGSVSTLKIQRTERGDSAVYLCASSLGRQSNTGELFFGEGSRLTVL.

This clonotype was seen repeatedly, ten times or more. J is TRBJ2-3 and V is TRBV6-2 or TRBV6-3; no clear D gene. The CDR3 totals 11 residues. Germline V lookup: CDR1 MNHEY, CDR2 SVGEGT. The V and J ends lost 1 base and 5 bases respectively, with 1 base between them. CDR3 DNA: TGTGCCAGCAGTTACTTAGATACGCAGTATTTT. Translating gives CASSYLDTQYF.

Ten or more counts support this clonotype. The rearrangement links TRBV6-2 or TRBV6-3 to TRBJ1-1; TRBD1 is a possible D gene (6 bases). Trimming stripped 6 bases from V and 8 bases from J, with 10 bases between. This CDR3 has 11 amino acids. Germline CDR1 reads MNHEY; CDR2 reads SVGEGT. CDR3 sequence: CASRYDREAFF. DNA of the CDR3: TGTGCCAGCAGGTACGACAGGGAAGCTTTCTTT.

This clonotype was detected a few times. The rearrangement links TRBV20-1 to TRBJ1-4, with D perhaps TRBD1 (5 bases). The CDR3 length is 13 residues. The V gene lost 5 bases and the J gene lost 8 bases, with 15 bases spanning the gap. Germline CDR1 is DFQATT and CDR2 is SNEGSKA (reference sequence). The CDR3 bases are TGCAGTGCTCCGGGCCAGGGAGGGGAAAAACTGTTTTTT. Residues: CSAPGQGGEKLFF.

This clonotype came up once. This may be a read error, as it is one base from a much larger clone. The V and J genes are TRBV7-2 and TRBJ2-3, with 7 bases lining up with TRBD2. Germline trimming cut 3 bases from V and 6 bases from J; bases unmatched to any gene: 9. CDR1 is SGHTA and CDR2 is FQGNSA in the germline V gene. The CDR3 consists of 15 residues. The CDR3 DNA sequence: TGTGCCAGCAGCTTGACTAGCAGGAGCGTGGATACGCAGTATTTT. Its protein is CASSLTSRSVDTQYF.

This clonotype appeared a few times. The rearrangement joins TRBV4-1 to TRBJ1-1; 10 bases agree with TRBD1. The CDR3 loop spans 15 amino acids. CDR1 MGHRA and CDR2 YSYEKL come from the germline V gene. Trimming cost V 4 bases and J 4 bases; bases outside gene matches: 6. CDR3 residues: CASSPRTGGGTEAFF. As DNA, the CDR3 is TGCGCCAGCAGCCCTAGGACAGGGGGAGGCACTGAAGCTTTCTTT.

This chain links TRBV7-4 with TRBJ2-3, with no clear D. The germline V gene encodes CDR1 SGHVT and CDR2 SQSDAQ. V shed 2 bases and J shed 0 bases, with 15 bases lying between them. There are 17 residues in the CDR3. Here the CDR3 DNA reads TGTGCCAGCAGCTTAAGGACGACTTCTTCGAGCACAGATACGCAGTATTTT. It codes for CASSLRTTSSSTDTQYF. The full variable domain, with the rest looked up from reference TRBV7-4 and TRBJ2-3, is GAGVSQSPRYKVAKRGRDVALRCDSISGHVTLYWYRQTLGQGSEVLTYSQSDAQRDKSGRPSGRFSAERPERSVSTLKIQRTEQGDSAVYLCASSLRTTSSSTDTQYFGPGTRLTVL.